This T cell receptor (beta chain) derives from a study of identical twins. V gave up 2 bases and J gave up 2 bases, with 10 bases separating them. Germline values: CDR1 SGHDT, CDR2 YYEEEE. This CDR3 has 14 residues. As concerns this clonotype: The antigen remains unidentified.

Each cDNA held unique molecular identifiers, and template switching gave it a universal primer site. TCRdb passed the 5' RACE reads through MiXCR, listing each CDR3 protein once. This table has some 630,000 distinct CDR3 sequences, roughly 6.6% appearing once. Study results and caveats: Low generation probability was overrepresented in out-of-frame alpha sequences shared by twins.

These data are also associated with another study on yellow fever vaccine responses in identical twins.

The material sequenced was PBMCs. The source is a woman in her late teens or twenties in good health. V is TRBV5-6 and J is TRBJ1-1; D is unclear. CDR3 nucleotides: TGTGCCAGCAGCTTAACGACCCTTAACACTGAAGCTTTCTTT. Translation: CASSLTTLNTEAFF.